This entry features one TCR beta chain sequence. Its antigen is not known. The data belong to a study of PD-1 blockade in classical Hodgkin lymphoma. Overall study context: Once every 2 weeks, patients received intravenous nivolumab at 3 mg/kg.

Method: immunoSEQ multiplex PCR; TCRdb's copy keeps in-frame clones and lacks some. Of tens of thousands of clones in the sample, 75% to 95% were seen once. Study findings and constraints: Diversity similar to that of newly diagnosed patients was seen at baseline in complete responders. Significantly greater TCR diversity emerged by C4D1 in CD4+ cells but not CD8+ cells.

Time point: cycle 4 day 1 (C4D1), after 5 to 7 weeks of nivolumab. With no exception, relapse followed autologous stem cell transplantation in all patients, and brentuximab vedotin exposure varied. This material consisted of peripheral blood mononuclear cells (PBMCs), taken before the fourth cycle of nivolumab. The clonotype was recovered from a human donor with classical Hodgkin lymphoma.

DNA for the CDR3: TGTGCTAGTGGTCCCCGACAGGGGGTATACGAGCAGTACTTC. Residues: CASGPRQGVYEQYF. The genes are TRBV12-5 and TRBJ2-7, with 9 bases identical to TRBD1. The trim removed 5 bases at V and 4 bases at J, leaving 6 bases unmatched. Germline V gene sequence: CDR1 LGHNT, CDR2 FRNRAP. This CDR3 comprises 14 residues.